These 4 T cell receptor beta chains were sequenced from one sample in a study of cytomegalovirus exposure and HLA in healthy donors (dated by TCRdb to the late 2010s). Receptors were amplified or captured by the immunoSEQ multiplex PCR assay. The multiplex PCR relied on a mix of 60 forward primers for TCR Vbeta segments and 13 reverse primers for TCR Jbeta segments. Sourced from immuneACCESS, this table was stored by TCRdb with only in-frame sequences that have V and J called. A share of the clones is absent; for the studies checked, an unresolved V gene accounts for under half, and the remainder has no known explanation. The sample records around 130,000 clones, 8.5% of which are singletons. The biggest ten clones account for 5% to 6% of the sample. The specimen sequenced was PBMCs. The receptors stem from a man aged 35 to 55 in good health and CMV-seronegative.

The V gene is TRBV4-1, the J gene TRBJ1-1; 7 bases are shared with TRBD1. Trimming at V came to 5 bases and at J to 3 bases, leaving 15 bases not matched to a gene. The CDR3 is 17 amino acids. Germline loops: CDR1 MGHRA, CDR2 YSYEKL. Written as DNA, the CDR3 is TGCGCCAGCAGCGTCTCTTACCTCCGGGACAGTCACACTGAAGCTTTCTTT. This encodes CASSVSYLRDSHTEAFF.

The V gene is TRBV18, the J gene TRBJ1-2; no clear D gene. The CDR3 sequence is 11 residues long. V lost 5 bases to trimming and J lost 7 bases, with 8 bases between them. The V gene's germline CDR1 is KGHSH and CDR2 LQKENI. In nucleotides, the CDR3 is TGTGCCAGCTCATCCGAGTTTGGCTACACCTTC. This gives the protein CASSSEFGYTF.

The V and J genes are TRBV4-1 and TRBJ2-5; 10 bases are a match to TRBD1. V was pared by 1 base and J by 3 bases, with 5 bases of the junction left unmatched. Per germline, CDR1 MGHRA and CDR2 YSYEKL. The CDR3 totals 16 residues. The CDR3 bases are TGCGCCAGCAGCCAAGGGACAGGGGGAGCCGAAGAGACCCAGTACTTC. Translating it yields CASSQGTGGAEETQYF.

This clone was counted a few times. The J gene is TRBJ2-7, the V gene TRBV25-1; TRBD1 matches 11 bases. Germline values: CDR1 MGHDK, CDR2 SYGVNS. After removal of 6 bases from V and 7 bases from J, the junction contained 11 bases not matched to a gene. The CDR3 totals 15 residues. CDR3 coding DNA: TGTGCCAGCAGGGAAAGGACAGGGGGCCTGGGGGAGCAGTACTTC. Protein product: CASRERTGGLGEQYF.